This is a list of T cell receptor beta chains from one sample in a study of Graves' ophthalmopathy and Graves' hyperthyroidism. One entry per CDR3 protein, called by TCRdb with MiXCR from the multiplex PCR reads. Here the sample spans hundreds of thousands of distinct CDR3 sequences, approximately 15% being singletons. The sequencing sample was made of peripheral blood. These receptors were obtained from a woman younger than 30 with stable Graves' hyperthyroidism. The CDR3 runs from the conserved cysteine through the conserved F or W. D genes are given only for firm matches. Only part of the rows carry a size: once, few, many, or a class if the clone is expanded.

cdr3_aa | cdr3_nt | v_call | clone_size | d_call | j_call
CASSSLTSSGANVLTF | TGTGCCAGCAGTTCACTCACGAGCTCTGGGGCCAACGTCCTGACTTTC | TRBV6-5 | many | NA | TRBJ2-6
CAIRRDLTTEAFF | TGTGCCATCAGGAGGGATTTGACCACTGAAGCTTTCTTT | TRBV10-3 | NA | NA | TRBJ1-1
CASSFWETGGQPQHF | TGTGCCAGCAGTTTTTGGGAGACAGGGGGACAGCCCCAGCATTTT | TRBV12-3/TRBV12-4 | many | TRBD1 | TRBJ1-5
CASSWEGYGYTF | TGTGCCAGCAGCTGGGAGGGGTACGGCTACACCTTC | TRBV12-3/TRBV12-4 | NA | NA | TRBJ1-2
CASSQDPQLNYGYTF | TGCGCCAGCAGCCAAGATCCCCAGTTGAACTATGGCTACACCTTC | TRBV4-1 | many | NA | TRBJ1-2
CASSLAPDKGYTF | TGTGCCAGCAGCTTAGCGCCTGACAAGGGCTACACCTTC | TRBV7-9 | many | NA | TRBJ1-2
CASSLGTSGGTPTYEQYF | TGTGCCAGCAGTCTAGGGACTAGCGGGGGGACACCTACCTACGAGCAGTACTTC | TRBV7-6 | many | TRBD2 | TRBJ2-7
CASSYGDRNNSPLHF | TGTGCCAGCAGTTACGGGGACCGAAATAATTCACCCCTCCACTTT | TRBV13 | few | NA | TRBJ1-6
CATSRDRKKREQYF | TGTGCCACCAGCAGAGATCGTAAAAAGAGGGAGCAGTACTTC | TRBV15 | many | NA | TRBJ2-7
CAISLIPGRNTGELFF | TGTGCCATCAGTCTCATACCGGGACGGAACACCGGGGAGCTGTTTTTT | TRBV10-3 | many | NA | TRBJ2-2
CASSLAGPRPKGEQYF | TGTGCCAGCAGCTTAGCCGGGCCGCGACCAAAGGGCGAGCAGTACTTC | TRBV7-2 | many | NA | TRBJ2-7
CASGLVMVGSGDEQFF | TGTGCTAGTGGTTTGGTAATGGTGGGGTCCGGGGATGAGCAGTTCTTC | TRBV12-5 | NA | NA | TRBJ2-1
CASRAGGRVSYNSPLHF | TGTGCCAGCAGAGCAGGGGGTCGGGTCTCCTATAATTCACCCCTCCACTTT | TRBV2 | many | TRBD1 | TRBJ1-6
CASSFNPGGDGYTF | TGTGCCAGCAGCTTCAATCCGGGGGGGGATGGCTACACCTTC | TRBV11-2 | many | NA | TRBJ1-2
CASSISHNYGYTF | TGTGCCAGTAGTATTAGTCACAACTATGGCTACACCTTC | TRBV19 | many | NA | TRBJ1-2
CASSLAVPAGGQETQYF | TGTGCCAGCAGCTTAGCGGTTCCAGCGGGGGGGCAAGAGACCCAGTACTTC | TRBV7-2 | NA | TRBD2 | TRBJ2-5
CASSTGGEGQPQHF | TGTGCCAGCAGTACAGGGGGCGAAGGTCAGCCCCAGCATTTT | TRBV6-1 | many | TRBD1 | TRBJ1-5
CASSQDSGPNQPQHF | TGTGCCAGCAGCCAAGATTCTGGGCCCAATCAGCCCCAGCATTTT | TRBV3-1 | many | NA | TRBJ1-5